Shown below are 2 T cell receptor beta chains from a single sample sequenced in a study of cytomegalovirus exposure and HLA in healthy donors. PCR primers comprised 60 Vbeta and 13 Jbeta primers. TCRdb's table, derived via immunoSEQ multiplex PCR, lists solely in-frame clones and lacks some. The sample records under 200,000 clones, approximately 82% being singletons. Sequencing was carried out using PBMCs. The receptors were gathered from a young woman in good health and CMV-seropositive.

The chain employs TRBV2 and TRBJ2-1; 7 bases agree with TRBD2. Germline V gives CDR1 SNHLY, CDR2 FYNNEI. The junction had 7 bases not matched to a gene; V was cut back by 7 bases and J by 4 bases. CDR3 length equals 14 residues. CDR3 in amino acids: CASKSSGAYNEQFF. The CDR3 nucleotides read TGTGCCAGCAAATCCAGCGGGGCGTACAATGAGCAGTTCTTC.

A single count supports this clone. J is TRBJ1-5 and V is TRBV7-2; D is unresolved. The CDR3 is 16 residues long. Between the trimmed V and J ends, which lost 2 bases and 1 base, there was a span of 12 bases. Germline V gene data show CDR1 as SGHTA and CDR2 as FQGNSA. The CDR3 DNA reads TGTGCCAGCAGCTTAAATGGGCCCAGAAGCAATCAGCCCCAGCATTTT. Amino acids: CASSLNGPRSNQPQHF.